The present entry profiles one TCR beta chain with its context. No antigen is known for it. Germline V gene data show CDR1 as KGHSH and CDR2 as LQKENI. V shed 3 bases and J shed 2 bases, with 14 bases lying between them. The CDR3 has 15 residues. The table came from immunoSEQ multiplex PCR; TCRdb's copy has only in-frame clones and leaves some out. The table lists approximately 100,000 clones, roughly nine tenths of them singletons. This sample was taken from a study of cytomegalovirus exposure and HLA in healthy donors. General observations from the study: Listed as cytomegalovirus-associated were 164 TCR beta chains. The tendency of first-cohort TCR clusters to co-occur in the 120 or so validation repertoires was identified by a subsequent analysis.

This receptor was identified in a woman aged 30 to 39 in good health and CMV-seronegative. Material: PBMCs. The V call is TRBV18, the J call TRBJ2-7; TRBD2 might be the D (5 bases). The DNA for the CDR3 is TGTGCCAGCTCACCGCCCGGGATGCCAACCTACGAGCAGTACTTC. Encoded protein: CASSPPGMPTYEQYF.